This TCR beta chain was identified in a study of blood T cell repertoires in COVID-19. For the study at large: Sources were T cells, B-cell-depleted T cells, or PBMCs; the material itself was cDNA or gDNA.

Generated by immunoSEQ multiplex PCR, the TCRdb table keeps only in-frame clones and is missing some. The table records about 50,000 clones, roughly nine tenths of them present only once. The CDR3 has 13 amino acids. Germline-derived CDR1 and CDR2 are MDHEN and SYDVKM. Trimming cost V 10 bases and J 8 bases; bases outside gene matches: 12. The sequencing sample was made of peripheral blood. The source of this sequence is a man aged 55 to 69 with active or convalescent COVID-19. This sequence joins TRBV28 and TRBJ1-1; 8 nucleotides agree with TRBD1. The chain's CDR3 is CATHRGFGNEAFF. The CDR3 DNA follows: TGTGCCACTCACAGGGGGTTTGGGAACGAAGCTTTCTTT. Full variable domain (outside the CDR3, taken from reference TRBV28 and TRBJ1-1): DVKVTQSSRYLVKRTGEKVFLECVQDMDHENMFWYRQDPGLGLRLIYFSYDVKMKEKGDIPEGYSVSREKKERFSLILESASTNQTSMYLCATHRGFGNEAFFGQGTRLTVV.